A selection of T cell receptor beta chains follows, all from one sample in a study of neurological immune-mediated disorders. Via MiXCR, TCRdb re-called the 5' RACE reads, giving one row per CDR3 protein. Of 27,000 or so distinct CDR3 sequences listed, around 20% are singletons. Material: PBMCs. The receptor set was obtained from a woman aged 55-69 years in good health. Each CDR3 is given with its conserved first and last residue. Fields, in order: CDR3 protein, CDR3 DNA, D gene, J gene, clone size, V gene. A D gene is named only where the DNA matches it firmly. A clone size is listed for some rows: how often the clone was seen (once, few, many), or a class if it is expanded.

cdr3_aa: CASSMEGAFQPQHF
cdr3_nt: TGTGCCAGCAGCATGGAGGGGGCTTTTCAGCCCCAGCATTTT
d_call: TRBD1
j_call: TRBJ1-5
clone_size: many
v_call: TRBV6-5

cdr3_aa: CASSQGRLAGMYNEQFF
cdr3_nt: TGCGCCAGCAGCCAGGGCCGACTAGCGGGGATGTACAATGAGCAGTTCTTC
d_call: TRBD2
j_call: TRBJ2-1
clone_size: many
v_call: TRBV4-3

cdr3_aa: CSARNRLGDSNQPQHF
cdr3_nt: TGCAGTGCTAGGAATCGTCTCGGGGACAGCAATCAGCCCCAGCATTTT
d_call: -
j_call: TRBJ1-5
clone_size: many
v_call: TRBV20-1

cdr3_aa: CASSRAGPSGSSYNEQFF
cdr3_nt: TGTGCCAGCAGTCGCGCGGGGCCTAGCGGGAGCTCCTACAATGAGCAGTTCTTC
d_call: TRBD2
j_call: TRBJ2-1
clone_size: many
v_call: TRBV7-9

cdr3_aa: CASSWGQGYGYTF
cdr3_nt: TGTGCCAGCAGCTGGGGACAGGGCTATGGCTACACCTTC
d_call: TRBD1
j_call: TRBJ1-2
clone_size: many
v_call: TRBV7-9

cdr3_aa: CASSLIRADTQYF
cdr3_nt: TGTGCCAGCAGCTTAATTCGTGCAGATACGCAGTATTTT
d_call: -
j_call: TRBJ2-3
clone_size: many
v_call: TRBV7-3

cdr3_aa: CASRAGQTSPLHF
cdr3_nt: TGTGCCAGCAGAGCGGGACAGACCTCACCCCTCCACTTT
d_call: TRBD1
j_call: TRBJ1-6
clone_size: large
v_call: TRBV6-2/TRBV6-3

cdr3_aa: CASSLGGVVLGNEQFF
cdr3_nt: TGTGCCAGCAGTTTAGGAGGAGTCGTGTTGGGCAATGAGCAGTTCTTC
d_call: -
j_call: TRBJ2-1
clone_size: many
v_call: TRBV28

cdr3_aa: CASARSVANVLTF
cdr3_nt: TGTGCCAGCGCGCGCTCTGTTGCCAACGTCCTGACTTTC
d_call: -
j_call: TRBJ2-6
clone_size: -
v_call: TRBV6-5

cdr3_aa: CATSRFGTGELFF
cdr3_nt: TGTGCCACCTCGAGGTTCGGCACCGGGGAGCTGTTTTTT
d_call: -
j_call: TRBJ2-2
clone_size: few
v_call: TRBV19

cdr3_aa: CASRSDLFVGTQYF
cdr3_nt: TGTGCCAGCAGGTCGGACTTATTTGTGGGTACGCAGTATTTT
d_call: -
j_call: TRBJ2-3
clone_size: many
v_call: TRBV7-2

cdr3_aa: CASRGQVYEKLFF
cdr3_nt: TGTGCCAGCAGGGGACAGGTTTATGAAAAACTGTTTTTT
d_call: TRBD1
j_call: TRBJ1-4
clone_size: -
v_call: TRBV12-3/TRBV12-4

cdr3_aa: CASSQFLEVETQYF
cdr3_nt: TGTGCCAGCAGCCAATTTCTAGAAGTGGAGACCCAGTACTTC
d_call: -
j_call: TRBJ2-5
clone_size: many
v_call: TRBV14

cdr3_aa: CASSQGWTSGRNEQYF
cdr3_nt: TGTGCCAGCAGCCAAGGTTGGACTAGCGGGAGAAACGAGCAGTACTTC
d_call: TRBD2
j_call: TRBJ2-7
clone_size: many
v_call: TRBV3-1

cdr3_aa: CASSQVGTGNSGANVLTF
cdr3_nt: TGTGCCAGCAGCCAAGTGGGGACAGGGAACTCTGGGGCCAACGTCCTGACTTTC
d_call: TRBD1
j_call: TRBJ2-6
clone_size: many
v_call: TRBV4-2

cdr3_aa: CSARDHSGGNYEQYF
cdr3_nt: TGCAGTGCTAGAGACCATTCAGGAGGGAACTACGAGCAGTACTTC
d_call: -
j_call: TRBJ2-7
clone_size: many
v_call: TRBV20-1

cdr3_aa: CASSLTPGGNREQFF
cdr3_nt: TGTGCCAGCAGCTTAACCCCGGGTGGCAATCGGGAGCAGTTCTTC
d_call: -
j_call: TRBJ2-1
clone_size: many
v_call: TRBV7-2

cdr3_aa: CASSPSRSNQPQHF
cdr3_nt: TGTGCCAGCAGTCCCTCCAGGAGCAATCAGCCCCAGCATTTT
d_call: -
j_call: TRBJ1-5
clone_size: many
v_call: TRBV2

cdr3_aa: CASSPLGGSYEQYF
cdr3_nt: TGTGCCAGCAGTCCCCTAGGGGGGTCCTACGAGCAGTACTTC
d_call: -
j_call: TRBJ2-7
clone_size: -
v_call: TRBV12-3/TRBV12-4

cdr3_aa: CASSPTGDYGYTF
cdr3_nt: TGTGCCAGCAGCCCAACAGGGGACTATGGCTACACCTTC
d_call: TRBD1
j_call: TRBJ1-2
clone_size: many
v_call: TRBV5-5

cdr3_aa: CASSKRGLTGISGNTIYF
cdr3_nt: TGTGCCAGCAGTAAACGGGGGTTAACAGGGATCTCTGGAAACACCATATATTTT
d_call: -
j_call: TRBJ1-3
clone_size: many
v_call: TRBV27

cdr3_aa: CSATLGRADQPQHF
cdr3_nt: TGCAGTGCGACCCTGGGACGGGCGGATCAGCCCCAGCATTTT
d_call: -
j_call: TRBJ1-5
clone_size: -
v_call: TRBV20-1

cdr3_aa: CASSRPSGRVTGELFF
cdr3_nt: TGTGCCAGCAGCAGACCTAGCGGGAGGGTTACCGGGGAGCTGTTTTTT
d_call: TRBD2
j_call: TRBJ2-2
clone_size: many
v_call: TRBV7-2

cdr3_aa: CASSIRQDSYGYTF
cdr3_nt: TGTGCCAGTAGTATACGACAGGACAGTTATGGCTACACCTTC
d_call: -
j_call: TRBJ1-2
clone_size: many
v_call: TRBV19

cdr3_aa: CASSEPGIRYEQYF
cdr3_nt: TGTGCCAGCAGTGAACCAGGGATACGGTACGAGCAGTACTTC
d_call: -
j_call: TRBJ2-7
clone_size: medium-sized
v_call: TRBV25-1

cdr3_aa: CASSQELAYEQYF
cdr3_nt: TGCGCCAGCAGCCAAGAGCTAGCCTACGAGCAGTACTTC
d_call: -
j_call: TRBJ2-7
clone_size: many
v_call: TRBV4-3

cdr3_aa: CASSLEGNEKLFF
cdr3_nt: TGCGCCAGCAGCTTGGAGGGTAATGAAAAACTGTTTTTT
d_call: -
j_call: TRBJ1-4
clone_size: many
v_call: TRBV5-1

cdr3_aa: CAISEFDPGRDEQFF
cdr3_nt: TGTGCCATCAGTGAATTTGATCCGGGTCGGGATGAGCAGTTCTTC
d_call: -
j_call: TRBJ2-1
clone_size: medium-sized
v_call: TRBV10-3

cdr3_aa: CASSRYKGQGQEKLFF
cdr3_nt: TGCGCCAGCAGCCGATATAAGGGACAGGGTCAAGAAAAACTGTTTTTT
d_call: TRBD1
j_call: TRBJ1-4
clone_size: many
v_call: TRBV4-1

cdr3_aa: CASSPYGTGRYEQYF
cdr3_nt: TGTGCCAGCAGTCCCTATGGGACAGGGCGCTACGAGCAGTACTTC
d_call: TRBD1
j_call: TRBJ2-7
clone_size: many
v_call: TRBV28

cdr3_aa: CATPLTSTGDGYTF
cdr3_nt: TGTGCCACCCCTCTTACCTCGACAGGGGATGGCTACACCTTC
d_call: TRBD1
j_call: TRBJ1-2
clone_size: many
v_call: TRBV28

cdr3_aa: CAISESGDSSGAKVMTF
cdr3_nt: TGTGCCATCAGTGAGTCAGGGGACAGTTCCGGGGCCAAGGTCATGACTTTC
d_call: TRBD1
j_call: TRBJ2-6
clone_size: -
v_call: TRBV10-3

cdr3_aa: CSVEVRALRGETQYF
cdr3_nt: TGCAGCGTTGAAGTCAGGGCCCTCCGGGGAGAGACCCAGTACTTC
d_call: -
j_call: TRBJ2-5
clone_size: few
v_call: TRBV29-1

cdr3_aa: CASSLVVSGGSYEQYF
cdr3_nt: TGTGCCAGCAGCTTAGTGGTGAGCGGGGGCTCCTACGAGCAGTACTTC
d_call: TRBD2
j_call: TRBJ2-7
clone_size: -
v_call: TRBV7-2

cdr3_aa: CASSQGAVYRGNTGELFF
cdr3_nt: TGCGCCAGCAGCCAAGGAGCCGTATACAGGGGGAACACCGGGGAGCTGTTTTTT
d_call: TRBD1
j_call: TRBJ2-2
clone_size: many
v_call: TRBV4-3

cdr3_aa: CASTLTQLSTEAFF
cdr3_nt: TGTGCCAGCACCCTTACCCAGTTGAGCACTGAAGCTTTCTTT
d_call: -
j_call: TRBJ1-1
clone_size: many
v_call: TRBV14

cdr3_aa: CSAAASGGPYNEQFF
cdr3_nt: TGCAGTGCTGCAGCTAGCGGGGGCCCCTACAATGAGCAGTTCTTC
d_call: TRBD2
j_call: TRBJ2-1
clone_size: many
v_call: TRBV20-1

cdr3_aa: CSAYLRGEAFF
cdr3_nt: TGCAGTGCTTACTTGAGGGGAGAAGCTTTCTTT
d_call: -
j_call: TRBJ1-1
clone_size: many
v_call: TRBV20-1

cdr3_aa: CASSENNLKRTGENQPQHF
cdr3_nt: TGTGCCAGCAGTGAAAATAACCTAAAGAGGACAGGGGAAAATCAGCCCCAGCATTTT
d_call: TRBD1
j_call: TRBJ1-5
clone_size: many
v_call: TRBV2

cdr3_aa: CASSLGPNSYEQYF
cdr3_nt: TGCGCCAGCAGCTTGGGACCGAACTCCTACGAGCAGTACTTC
d_call: -
j_call: TRBJ2-7
clone_size: once
v_call: TRBV5-1

cdr3_aa: CASSAGTPLPLF
cdr3_nt: TGCGCCAGCAGCGCGGGGACTCCCTTGCCCTTATTC
d_call: -
j_call: TRBJ2-1
clone_size: -
v_call: TRBV25-1

cdr3_aa: CASSQDLVTAKRSTF
cdr3_nt: TGTGCCAGCAGCCAAGATCTGGTGACAGCTAAACGTTCCACCTTC
d_call: -
j_call: TRBJ1-2
clone_size: many
v_call: TRBV3-1

cdr3_aa: CSARDGASGGTSGANVLTF
cdr3_nt: TGCAGTGCTAGAGATGGGGCTAGCGGGGGGACTTCTGGGGCCAACGTCCTGACTTTC
d_call: TRBD2
j_call: TRBJ2-6
clone_size: many
v_call: TRBV20-1

cdr3_aa: CASSQGDREYEQYF
cdr3_nt: TGCGCCAGCAGCCAAGGGGACAGGGAGTACGAGCAGTACTTC
d_call: TRBD1
j_call: TRBJ2-7
clone_size: many
v_call: TRBV4-1

cdr3_aa: CASSPWGRDTEAFF
cdr3_nt: TGTGCCAGCAGCCCCTGGGGGAGGGACACTGAAGCTTTCTTT
d_call: -
j_call: TRBJ1-1
clone_size: many
v_call: TRBV7-2

cdr3_aa: CASSLGASGLLVQFF
cdr3_nt: TGTGCCAGCAGTTTAGGGGCTAGCGGGCTTCTAGTGCAGTTCTTC
d_call: TRBD2
j_call: TRBJ2-1
clone_size: many
v_call: TRBV12-3/TRBV12-4

cdr3_aa: CASSLGERTIVHEQFF
cdr3_nt: TGTGCCAGCAGCTTAGGAGAAAGGACTATCGTCCATGAGCAGTTCTTC
d_call: -
j_call: TRBJ2-1
clone_size: many
v_call: TRBV7-6

cdr3_aa: CATSRDQGASEQFF
cdr3_nt: TGTGCCACCAGCAGAGATCAGGGGGCAAGTGAGCAGTTCTTC
d_call: TRBD1
j_call: TRBJ2-1
clone_size: few
v_call: TRBV15

cdr3_aa: CASTRGDSGNTIYF
cdr3_nt: TGTGCCAGCACCCGCGGGGACTCTGGAAACACCATATATTTT
d_call: -
j_call: TRBJ1-3
clone_size: many
v_call: TRBV9

cdr3_aa: CASSPPTSGANTGELFF
cdr3_nt: TGTGCCAGTAGCCCTCCCACTAGCGGGGCGAACACCGGGGAGCTGTTTTTT
d_call: TRBD2
j_call: TRBJ2-2
clone_size: -
v_call: TRBV28

cdr3_aa: CASSLAGQGAGQPQHF
cdr3_nt: TGCGCCAGCAGCTTGGCGGGACAGGGGGCAGGACAGCCCCAGCATTTT
d_call: TRBD1
j_call: TRBJ1-5
clone_size: many
v_call: TRBV5-1